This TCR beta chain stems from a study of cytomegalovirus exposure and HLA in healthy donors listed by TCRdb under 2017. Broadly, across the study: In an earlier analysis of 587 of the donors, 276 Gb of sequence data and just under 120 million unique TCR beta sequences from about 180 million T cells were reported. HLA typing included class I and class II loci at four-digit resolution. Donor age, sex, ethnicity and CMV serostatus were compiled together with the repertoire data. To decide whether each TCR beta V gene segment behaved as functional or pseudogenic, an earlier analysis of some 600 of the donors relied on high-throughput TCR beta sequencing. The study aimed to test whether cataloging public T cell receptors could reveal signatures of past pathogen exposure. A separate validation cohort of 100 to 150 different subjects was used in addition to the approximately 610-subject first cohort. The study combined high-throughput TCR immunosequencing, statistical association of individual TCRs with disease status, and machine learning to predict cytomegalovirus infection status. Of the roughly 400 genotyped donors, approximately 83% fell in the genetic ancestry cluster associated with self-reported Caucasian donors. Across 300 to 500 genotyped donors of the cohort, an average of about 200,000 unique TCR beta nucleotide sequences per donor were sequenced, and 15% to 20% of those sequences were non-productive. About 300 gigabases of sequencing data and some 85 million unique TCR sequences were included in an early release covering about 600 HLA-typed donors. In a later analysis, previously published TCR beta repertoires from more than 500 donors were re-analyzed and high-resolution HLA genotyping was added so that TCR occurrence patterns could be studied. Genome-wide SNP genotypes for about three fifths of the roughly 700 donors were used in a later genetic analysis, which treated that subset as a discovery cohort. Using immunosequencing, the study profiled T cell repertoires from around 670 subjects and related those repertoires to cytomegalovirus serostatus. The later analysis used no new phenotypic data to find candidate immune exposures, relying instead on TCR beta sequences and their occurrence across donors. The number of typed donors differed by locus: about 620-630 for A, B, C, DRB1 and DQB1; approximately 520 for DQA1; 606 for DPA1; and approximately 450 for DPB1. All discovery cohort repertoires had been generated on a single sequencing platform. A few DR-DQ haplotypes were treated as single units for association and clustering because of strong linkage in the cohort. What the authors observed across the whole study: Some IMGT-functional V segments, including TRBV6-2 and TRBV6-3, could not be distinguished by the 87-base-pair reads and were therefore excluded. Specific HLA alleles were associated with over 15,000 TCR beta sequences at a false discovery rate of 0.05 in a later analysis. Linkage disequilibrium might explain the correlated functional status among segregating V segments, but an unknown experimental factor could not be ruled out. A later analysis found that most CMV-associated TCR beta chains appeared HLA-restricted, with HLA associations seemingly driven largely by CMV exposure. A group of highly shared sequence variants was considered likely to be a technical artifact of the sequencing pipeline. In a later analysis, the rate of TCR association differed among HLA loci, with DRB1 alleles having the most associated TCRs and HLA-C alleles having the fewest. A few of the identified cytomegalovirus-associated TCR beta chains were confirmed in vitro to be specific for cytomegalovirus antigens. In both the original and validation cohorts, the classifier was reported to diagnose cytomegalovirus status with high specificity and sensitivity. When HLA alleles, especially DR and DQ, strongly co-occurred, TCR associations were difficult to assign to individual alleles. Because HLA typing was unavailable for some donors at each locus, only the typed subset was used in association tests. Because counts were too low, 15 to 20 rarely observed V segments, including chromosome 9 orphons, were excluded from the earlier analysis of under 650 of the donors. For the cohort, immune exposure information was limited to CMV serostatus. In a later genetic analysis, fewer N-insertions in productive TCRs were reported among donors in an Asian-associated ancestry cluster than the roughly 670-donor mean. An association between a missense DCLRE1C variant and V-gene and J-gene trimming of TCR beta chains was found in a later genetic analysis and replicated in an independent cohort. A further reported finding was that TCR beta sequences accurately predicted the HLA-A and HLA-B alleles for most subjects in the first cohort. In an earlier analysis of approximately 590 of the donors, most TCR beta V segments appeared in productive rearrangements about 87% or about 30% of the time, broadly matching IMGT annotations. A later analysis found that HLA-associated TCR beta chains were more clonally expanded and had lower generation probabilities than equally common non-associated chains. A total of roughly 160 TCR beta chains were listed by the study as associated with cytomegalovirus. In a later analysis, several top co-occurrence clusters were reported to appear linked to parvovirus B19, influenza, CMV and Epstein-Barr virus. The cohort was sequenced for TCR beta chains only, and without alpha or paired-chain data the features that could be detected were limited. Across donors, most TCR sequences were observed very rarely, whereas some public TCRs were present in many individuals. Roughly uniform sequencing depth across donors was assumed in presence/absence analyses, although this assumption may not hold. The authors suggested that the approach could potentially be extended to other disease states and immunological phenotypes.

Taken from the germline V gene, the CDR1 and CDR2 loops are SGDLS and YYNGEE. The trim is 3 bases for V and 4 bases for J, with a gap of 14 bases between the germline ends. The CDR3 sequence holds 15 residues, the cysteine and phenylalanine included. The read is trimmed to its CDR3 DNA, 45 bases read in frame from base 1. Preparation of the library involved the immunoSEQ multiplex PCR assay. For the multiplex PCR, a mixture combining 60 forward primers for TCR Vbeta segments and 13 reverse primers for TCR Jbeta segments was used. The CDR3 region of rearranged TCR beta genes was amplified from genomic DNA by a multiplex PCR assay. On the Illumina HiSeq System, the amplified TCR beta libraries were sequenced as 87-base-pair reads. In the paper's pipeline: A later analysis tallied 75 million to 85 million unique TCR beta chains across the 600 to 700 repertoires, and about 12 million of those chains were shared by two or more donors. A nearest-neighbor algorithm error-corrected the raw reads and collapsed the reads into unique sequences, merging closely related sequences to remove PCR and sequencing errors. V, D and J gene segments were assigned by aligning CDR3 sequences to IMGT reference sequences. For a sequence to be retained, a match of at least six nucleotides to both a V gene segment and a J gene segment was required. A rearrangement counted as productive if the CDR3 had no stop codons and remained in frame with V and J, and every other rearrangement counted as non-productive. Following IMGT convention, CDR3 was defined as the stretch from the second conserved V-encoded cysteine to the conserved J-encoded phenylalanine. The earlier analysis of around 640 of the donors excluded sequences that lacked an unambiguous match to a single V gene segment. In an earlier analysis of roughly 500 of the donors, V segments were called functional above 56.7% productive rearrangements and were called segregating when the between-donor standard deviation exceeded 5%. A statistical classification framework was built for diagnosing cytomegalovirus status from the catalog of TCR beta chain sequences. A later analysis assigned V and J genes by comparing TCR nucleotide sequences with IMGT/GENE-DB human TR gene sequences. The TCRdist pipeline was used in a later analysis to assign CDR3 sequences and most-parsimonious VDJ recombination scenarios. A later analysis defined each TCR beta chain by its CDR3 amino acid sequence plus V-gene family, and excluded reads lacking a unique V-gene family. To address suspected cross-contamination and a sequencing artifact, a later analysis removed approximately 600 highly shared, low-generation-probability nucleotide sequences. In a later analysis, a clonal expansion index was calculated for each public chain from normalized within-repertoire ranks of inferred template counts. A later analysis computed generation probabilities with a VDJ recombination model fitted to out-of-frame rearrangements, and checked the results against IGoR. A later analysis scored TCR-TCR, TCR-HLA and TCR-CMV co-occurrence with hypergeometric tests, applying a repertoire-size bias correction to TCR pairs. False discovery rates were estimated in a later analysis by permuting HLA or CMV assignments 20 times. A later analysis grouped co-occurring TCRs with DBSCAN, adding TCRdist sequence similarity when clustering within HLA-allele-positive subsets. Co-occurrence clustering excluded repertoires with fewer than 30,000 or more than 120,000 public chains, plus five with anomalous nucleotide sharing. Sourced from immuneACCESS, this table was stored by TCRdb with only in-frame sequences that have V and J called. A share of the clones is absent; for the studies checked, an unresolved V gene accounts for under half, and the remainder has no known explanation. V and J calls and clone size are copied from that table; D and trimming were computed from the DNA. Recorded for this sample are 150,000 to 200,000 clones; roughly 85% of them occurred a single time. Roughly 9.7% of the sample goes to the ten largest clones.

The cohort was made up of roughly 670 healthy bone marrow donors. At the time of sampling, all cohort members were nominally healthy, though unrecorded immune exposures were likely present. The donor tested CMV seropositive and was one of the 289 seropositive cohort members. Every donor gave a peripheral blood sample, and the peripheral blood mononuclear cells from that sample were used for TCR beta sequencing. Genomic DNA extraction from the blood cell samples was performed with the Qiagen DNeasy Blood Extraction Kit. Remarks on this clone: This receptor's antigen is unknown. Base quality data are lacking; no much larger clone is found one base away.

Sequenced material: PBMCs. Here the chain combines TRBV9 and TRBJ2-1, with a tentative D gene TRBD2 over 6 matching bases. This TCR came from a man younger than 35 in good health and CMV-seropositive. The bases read TGTGCCAGCAGCGAGACTAGTGGGGTATACAATGAGCAGTTCTTC. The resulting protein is CASSETSGVYNEQFF.